The text below deals with one T cell receptor (beta chain). Germline V gene data show CDR1 as MDHEN and CDR2 as SYDVKM. Germline trimming cut 7 bases from V and 4 bases from J; bases unmatched to any gene: 13. This CDR3 contains 16 residues. Per the original methods: Amplification of reference gene primers was used by the study to estimate nucleated cell counts. Here immunoSEQ multiplex PCR was the method, and the copy in TCRdb shows in-frame clones only, minus some. V and J calls and clone size are as listed in that table; D and trimming were resolved from the DNA. Seen here are about 160,000 clones, under 90% observed once, and the top ten hold less than 20%. The sample comes from a study of blood T cell repertoires in COVID-19.

The V gene is TRBV28, the J gene TRBJ2-1, with 7 bases lining up with TRBD2. Input material: PBMCs or T cells enriched from blood (not recorded which). This receptor was taken from a man in his sixties who had recovered from COVID-19. The CDR3 nucleotides read TGTGCCAGCACCAAAATGGGGGGGACGGTATACAATGAGCAGTTCTTC. It specifies CASTKMGGTVYNEQFF.